This paragraph reports one T cell receptor (beta chain). The antigen remains undetermined. The CDR3 length is 11 residues. V was pared by 5 bases and J by 7 bases, with 9 bases between. Germline CDR1 reads MNHEY; CDR2 reads SVGAGI. With 10-nucleotide random UMIs included, cDNA was synthesized by 5'RACE. The output of every sequencing run, over 190 million TCR-beta sequences, came from 15-18 subjects. Each CDR3 protein is one row after TCRdb ran MiXCR on the 5' RACE reads. Of 15,000 to 20,000 distinct CDR3 sequences listed, about a quarter are singletons. The data derive from a study of neurological immune-mediated disorders. General study points: Sharing of CDR3 amino acid sequences among expanded clones across subjects was absent, suggesting private repertoires in all groups. HTLV-1-associated myelopathy displayed the greatest TCR clonal expansion, and multiple sclerosis exhibited the smallest, lower than that of healthy controls.

This chain joins TRBV6-5 and TRBJ2-7, with D maybe TRBD1 (5 bases). Sequenced sample: PBMCs. The receptor's source is a man in his forties or fifties with HTLV-1-associated myelopathy (HAM/TSP). CDR3 in amino acids: CASSRGKEQYF. CDR3 nucleotide sequence: TGTGCCAGCAGTAGGGGTAAGGAGCAGTACTTC.